These T cell receptor beta chains were read from a single sample in a study of cytomegalovirus exposure and HLA in healthy donors. Sequencing used immunoSEQ multiplex PCR; TCRdb keeps in-frame clones, though not all of them. The table records about 140,000 clones, 60% to 85% of them present only once. The material sequenced was PBMCs. The receptors were sampled from a man aged 40-55 years in good health and CMV-seronegative. CDR3s include the opening cysteine and the closing phenylalanine or tryptophan. The order of the fields is D gene, V gene, J gene, CDR3 protein. The D gene is left open where the match is weak.

d_gene: TRBD2
v_gene: TRBV5-1
j_gene: TRBJ2-1
CDR3aa: CASSLAGLAGVHEQFF

d_gene: .
v_gene: TRBV10-1
j_gene: TRBJ1-1
CDR3aa: CASSGGPDNEAFF

d_gene: TRBD2
v_gene: TRBV7-3
j_gene: TRBJ2-1
CDR3aa: CASSLLAGNEQFF

d_gene: TRBD1
v_gene: TRBV7-3
j_gene: TRBJ2-5
CDR3aa: CASSPRDSPEQYF

d_gene: TRBD1
v_gene: TRBV15
j_gene: TRBJ2-1
CDR3aa: CATSRDGGGQGYREQFF

d_gene: TRBD1
v_gene: TRBV2
j_gene: TRBJ1-5
CDR3aa: CASKDRALSNQPQHF

d_gene: TRBD1
v_gene: TRBV5-1
j_gene: TRBJ1-2
CDR3aa: CASSLGILQGTYDYGYTF

d_gene: .
v_gene: TRBV10-3
j_gene: TRBJ2-3
CDR3aa: CAITGGEDTQYF

d_gene: .
v_gene: TRBV15
j_gene: TRBJ2-2
CDR3aa: CATSRDRTAVTGELFF

d_gene: TRBD2
v_gene: TRBV5-1
j_gene: TRBJ2-1
CDR3aa: CASSLAILPGLAGDKDEQFF

d_gene: TRBD1
v_gene: TRBV6-5
j_gene: TRBJ1-3
CDR3aa: CASRRDSSSGNTIYF

d_gene: .
v_gene: TRBV19
j_gene: TRBJ1-2
CDR3aa: CASSPRGGNYGYTF

d_gene: .
v_gene: TRBV27
j_gene: TRBJ2-5
CDR3aa: CASSRLDSSMETQYF

d_gene: .
v_gene: TRBV7-9
j_gene: TRBJ2-5
CDR3aa: CASSLPRRGGRETQYF

d_gene: .
v_gene: TRBV27
j_gene: TRBJ2-3
CDR3aa: CASSLTQGFTQYF

d_gene: TRBD1
v_gene: TRBV2
j_gene: TRBJ2-1
CDR3aa: CASKGTGANEQFF

d_gene: TRBD2
v_gene: TRBV11-2
j_gene: TRBJ2-1
CDR3aa: CASSLLLAGRGEQFF

d_gene: .
v_gene: TRBV29-1
j_gene: TRBJ2-5
CDR3aa: CSVISSAETQYF

d_gene: .
v_gene: TRBV27
j_gene: TRBJ2-3
CDR3aa: CASSSGDTQYF

d_gene: TRBD1
v_gene: TRBV6-1
j_gene: TRBJ1-4
CDR3aa: CASSFPTGGNEKLFF

d_gene: .
v_gene: TRBV5-1
j_gene: TRBJ2-3
CDR3aa: CASSSPDSPAADTQYF

d_gene: TRBD1
v_gene: TRBV10-2
j_gene: TRBJ2-2
CDR3aa: CASMPTGTVNTGELFF

d_gene: TRBD1
v_gene: TRBV7-8
j_gene: TRBJ1-2
CDR3aa: CASSWKTGAHYGYTF

d_gene: .
v_gene: TRBV6-6
j_gene: TRBJ2-1
CDR3aa: CASRRHGGDSYNEQFF

d_gene: .
v_gene: TRBV29-1
j_gene: TRBJ2-5
CDR3aa: CSGNQGTQETQYF

d_gene: TRBD2
v_gene: TRBV27
j_gene: TRBJ2-7
CDR3aa: CASSLSGGRWYEQYF

d_gene: TRBD2
v_gene: TRBV11-3
j_gene: TRBJ2-5
CDR3aa: CASSPRTSGGASETQYF

d_gene: TRBD1
v_gene: TRBV9
j_gene: TRBJ2-3
CDR3aa: CASSEQGWGSTDTQYF

d_gene: TRBD1
v_gene: TRBV12-5
j_gene: .
CDR3aa: CASGASAGTGTHYEQYF

d_gene: TRBD2
v_gene: TRBV14
j_gene: TRBJ2-1
CDR3aa: CASSPLREPGRDEQFF

d_gene: TRBD1
v_gene: TRBV30
j_gene: .
CDR3aa: CAWSRKGTGTYEQYF

d_gene: TRBD1
v_gene: TRBV6-6
j_gene: TRBJ1-2
CDR3aa: CASSRGQAYGYTF

d_gene: .
v_gene: TRBV21-1
j_gene: TRBJ2-5
CDR3aa: CASAGSWTQYF

d_gene: TRBD1
v_gene: TRBV5-1
j_gene: TRBJ2-2
CDR3aa: CASSWRQGSDTGELFF

d_gene: TRBD2
v_gene: TRBV7-2
j_gene: TRBJ2-1
CDR3aa: CASSLVLIGLALNEQFF

d_gene: .
v_gene: TRBV6-6
j_gene: TRBJ2-7
CDR3aa: CASRSRGSSYEQYF

d_gene: .
v_gene: TRBV2
j_gene: TRBJ1-1
CDR3aa: CASSEVGANTEAFF

d_gene: .
v_gene: TRBV5-1
j_gene: TRBJ2-1
CDR3aa: CASSSESSYNEQFF

d_gene: .
v_gene: TRBV7-2
j_gene: TRBJ1-2
CDR3aa: CASSLAQQYGYTF

d_gene: .
v_gene: TRBV7-9
j_gene: TRBJ2-5
CDR3aa: CASSSEQGRKQYF

d_gene: TRBD1
v_gene: TRBV9
j_gene: TRBJ1-3
CDR3aa: CASSVGYRGPSGNTIYF

d_gene: TRBD1
v_gene: TRBV28
j_gene: TRBJ1-6
CDR3aa: CASSPRQGGSPLHF

d_gene: .
v_gene: TRBV19
j_gene: TRBJ2-3
CDR3aa: CASSIEQGAQYF

d_gene: .
v_gene: TRBV7-7
j_gene: TRBJ2-7
CDR3aa: CASSLRGGRDYEQYF

d_gene: TRBD1
v_gene: TRBV6-6
j_gene: TRBJ1-5
CDR3aa: CASSLKGQGSNQPQHF

d_gene: .
v_gene: TRBV19
j_gene: TRBJ2-7
CDR3aa: CASSITPGYEQYF

d_gene: TRBD2
v_gene: TRBV6-6
j_gene: TRBJ2-5
CDR3aa: CASSPPGGGVQETQYF

d_gene: TRBD2
v_gene: TRBV5-1
j_gene: TRBJ2-3
CDR3aa: CASGVAGGSLGTDTQYF

d_gene: TRBD1
v_gene: TRBV30
j_gene: TRBJ1-1
CDR3aa: CAWSAQGSTEAFF

d_gene: TRBD1
v_gene: TRBV28
j_gene: TRBJ2-1
CDR3aa: CASSRTGGYNEQFF

d_gene: .
v_gene: TRBV13
j_gene: .
CDR3aa: CASRQGLSDPSSYEQYF

d_gene: .
v_gene: TRBV2
j_gene: TRBJ2-7
CDR3aa: CASNQQGATYEQYF

d_gene: TRBD1
v_gene: TRBV27
j_gene: TRBJ2-3
CDR3aa: CASRPPGQATDTQYF

d_gene: .
v_gene: TRBV30
j_gene: TRBJ2-3
CDR3aa: CAWTRDTASTDTQYF

d_gene: TRBD2
v_gene: TRBV5-1
j_gene: TRBJ2-5
CDR3aa: CASSFGLAALPQETQYF

d_gene: TRBD2
v_gene: TRBV7-9
j_gene: .
CDR3aa: CASSLAGTTNYEQYF

d_gene: .
v_gene: TRBV7-9
j_gene: TRBJ1-1
CDR3aa: CASSLVGHLNTEAFF

d_gene: .
v_gene: TRBV28
j_gene: TRBJ1-2
CDR3aa: CASSSTVYGYTF

d_gene: TRBD2
v_gene: TRBV2
j_gene: TRBJ2-3
CDR3aa: CASSDPGLEGDTQYF